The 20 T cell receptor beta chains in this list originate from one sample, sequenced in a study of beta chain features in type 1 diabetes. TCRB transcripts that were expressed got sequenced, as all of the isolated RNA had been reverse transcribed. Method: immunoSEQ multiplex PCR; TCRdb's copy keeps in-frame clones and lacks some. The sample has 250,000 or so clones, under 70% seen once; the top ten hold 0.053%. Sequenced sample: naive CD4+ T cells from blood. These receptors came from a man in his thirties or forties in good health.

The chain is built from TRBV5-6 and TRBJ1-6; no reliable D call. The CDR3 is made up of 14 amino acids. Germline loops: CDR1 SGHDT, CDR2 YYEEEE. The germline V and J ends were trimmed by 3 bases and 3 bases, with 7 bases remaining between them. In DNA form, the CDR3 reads TGTGCCAGCAGCTCCGGGATCTATAATTCACCCCTCCACTTT. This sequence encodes CASSSGIYNSPLHF.

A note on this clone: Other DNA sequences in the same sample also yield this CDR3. In DNA form, the CDR3 reads TGCAGTGCCGGTCAAGATACGCAGTATTTT. As protein: CSAGQDTQYF. This sequence joins TRBV20-1 and TRBJ2-3; D is unresolved. V lost 6 bases and J 5 bases, leaving 6 bases between the germline ends. Germline assignment: CDR1 DFQATT and CDR2 SNEGSKA (reference sequence). This CDR3 contains 10 residues.

In DNA form, the CDR3 reads TGTGCCAGCTCACCAACGGACAGGGGTAATTCACCCCTCCACTTT. The encoded protein is CASSPTDRGNSPLHF. This chain joins TRBV18 and TRBJ1-6; the match to TRBD1 covers 9 bases. V gave up 2 bases and J gave up 6 bases; unmatched junction bases: 2. The CDR3 spans 15 residues. The germline gives CDR1 KGHSH, CDR2 LQKENI.

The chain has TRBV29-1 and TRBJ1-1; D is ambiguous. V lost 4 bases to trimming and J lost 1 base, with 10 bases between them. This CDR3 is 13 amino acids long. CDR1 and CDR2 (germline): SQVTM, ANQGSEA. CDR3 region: CSVVIGGNTEAFF. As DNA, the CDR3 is TGCAGCGTTGTGATAGGTGGGAACACTGAAGCTTTCTTT.

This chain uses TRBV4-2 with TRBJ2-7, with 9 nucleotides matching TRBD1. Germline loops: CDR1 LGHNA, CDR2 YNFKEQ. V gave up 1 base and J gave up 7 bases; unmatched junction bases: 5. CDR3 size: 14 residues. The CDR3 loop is CASSQGTGEGEQYF. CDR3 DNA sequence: TGTGCCAGCAGCCAAGGGACAGGGGAAGGTGAGCAGTACTTC.

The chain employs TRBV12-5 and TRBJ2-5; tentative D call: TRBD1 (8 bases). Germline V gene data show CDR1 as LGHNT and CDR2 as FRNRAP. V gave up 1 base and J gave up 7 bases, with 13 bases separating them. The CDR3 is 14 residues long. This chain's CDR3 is CASGLGQGRATQYF. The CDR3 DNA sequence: TGTGCTAGTGGTTTGGGACAGGGGAGGGCGACCCAGTACTTC.

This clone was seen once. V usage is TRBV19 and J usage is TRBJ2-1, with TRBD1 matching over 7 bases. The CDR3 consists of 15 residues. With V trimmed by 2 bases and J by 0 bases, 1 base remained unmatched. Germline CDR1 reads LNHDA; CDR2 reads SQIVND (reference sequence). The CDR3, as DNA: TGTGCCAGTAGTATACCAGGGGGCTCCTACAATGAGCAGTTCTTC. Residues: CASSIPGGSYNEQFF.

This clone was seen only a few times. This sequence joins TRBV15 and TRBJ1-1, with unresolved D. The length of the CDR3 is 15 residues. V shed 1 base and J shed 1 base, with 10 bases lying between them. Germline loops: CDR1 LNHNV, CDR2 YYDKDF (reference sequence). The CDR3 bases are TGTGCCACCAGCAGAGGTAGGGCGGAGAACACTGAAGCTTTCTTT. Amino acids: CATSRGRAENTEAFF.

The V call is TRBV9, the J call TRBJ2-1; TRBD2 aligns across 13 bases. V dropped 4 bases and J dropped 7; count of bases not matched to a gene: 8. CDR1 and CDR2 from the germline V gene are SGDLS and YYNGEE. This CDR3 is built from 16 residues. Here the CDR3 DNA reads TGTGCCAGCAGCAAAAGGACTAGCGGGGGCTCGAATGAGCAGTTCTTC. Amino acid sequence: CASSKRTSGGSNEQFF.

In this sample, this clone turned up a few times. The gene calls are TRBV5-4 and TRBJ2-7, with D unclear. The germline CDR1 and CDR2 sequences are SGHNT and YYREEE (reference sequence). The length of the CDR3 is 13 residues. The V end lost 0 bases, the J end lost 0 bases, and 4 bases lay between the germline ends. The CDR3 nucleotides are TGTGCCAGCAGCTTGGGCCGCTCCTACGAGCAGTACTTC. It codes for CASSLGRSYEQYF.

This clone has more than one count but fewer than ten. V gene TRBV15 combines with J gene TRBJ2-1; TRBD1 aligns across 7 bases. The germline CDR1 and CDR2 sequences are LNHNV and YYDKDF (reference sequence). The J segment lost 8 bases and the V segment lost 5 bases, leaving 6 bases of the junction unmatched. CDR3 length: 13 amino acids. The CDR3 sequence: CATSWRQGHEQFF. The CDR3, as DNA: TGTGCCACCAGCTGGCGACAGGGACATGAGCAGTTCTTC.

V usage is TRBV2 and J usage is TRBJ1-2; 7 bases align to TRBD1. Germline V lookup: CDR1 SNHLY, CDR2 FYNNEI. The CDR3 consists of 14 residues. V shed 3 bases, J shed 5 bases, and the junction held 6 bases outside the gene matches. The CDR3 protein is CASSDSGGIYGYTF. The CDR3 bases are TGTGCCAGCAGTGATTCAGGGGGTATTTATGGCTACACCTTC.

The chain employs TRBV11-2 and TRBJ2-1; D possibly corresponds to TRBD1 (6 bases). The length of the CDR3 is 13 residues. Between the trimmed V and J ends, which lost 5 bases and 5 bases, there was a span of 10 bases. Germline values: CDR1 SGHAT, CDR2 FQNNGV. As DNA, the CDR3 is TGTGCCAGCAGCCGGAACAGGGACAATGAGCAGTTCTTC. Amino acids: CASSRNRDNEQFF. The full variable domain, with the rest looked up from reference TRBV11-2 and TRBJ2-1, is EAGVAQSPRYKIIEKRQSVAFWCNPISGHATLYWYQQILGQGPKLLIQFQNNGVVDDSQLPKDRFSAERLKGVDSTLKIQPAKLEDSAVYLCASSRNRDNEQFFGPGTRLTVL.

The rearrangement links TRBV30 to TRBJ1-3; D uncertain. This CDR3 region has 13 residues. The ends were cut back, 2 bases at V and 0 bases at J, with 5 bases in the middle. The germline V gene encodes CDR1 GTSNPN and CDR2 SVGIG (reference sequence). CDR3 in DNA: TGTGCCTGGAGTTATAGCTCTGGAAACACCATATATTTT. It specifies CAWSYSSGNTIYF.

In DNA, the CDR3 is TGTGCCAGCAGTTTATCCAAAGCCGGCGCCGGTAATTCACCCCTCCACTTT. The encoded protein is CASSLSKAGAGNSPLHF. The rearrangement links TRBV27 to TRBJ1-6, with D hard to call. Germline CDR1 MNHEY, CDR2 SMNVEV (reference sequence). The V end lost 0 bases, the J end lost 6 bases, and 15 bases lay between the germline ends. The CDR3 contains 17 residues.

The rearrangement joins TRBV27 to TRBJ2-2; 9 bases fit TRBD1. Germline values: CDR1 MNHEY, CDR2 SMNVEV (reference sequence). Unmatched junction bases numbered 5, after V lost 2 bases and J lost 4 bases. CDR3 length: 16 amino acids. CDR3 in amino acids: CASSLRTGAGTGELFF. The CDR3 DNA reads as TGTGCCAGCAGTTTAAGGACAGGGGCGGGCACCGGGGAGCTGTTTTTT.

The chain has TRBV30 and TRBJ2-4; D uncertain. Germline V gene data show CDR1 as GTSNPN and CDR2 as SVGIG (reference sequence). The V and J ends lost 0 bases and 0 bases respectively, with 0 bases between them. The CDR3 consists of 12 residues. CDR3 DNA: TGTGCCTGGAGTGTAGCCAAAAACATTCAGTACTTC. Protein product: CAWSVAKNIQYF.

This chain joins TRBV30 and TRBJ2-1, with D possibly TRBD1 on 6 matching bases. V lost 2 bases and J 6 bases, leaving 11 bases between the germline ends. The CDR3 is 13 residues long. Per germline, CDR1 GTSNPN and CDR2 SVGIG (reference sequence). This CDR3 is CAWSPPGVNEQFF. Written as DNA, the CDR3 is TGTGCCTGGAGTCCTCCAGGGGTCAATGAGCAGTTCTTC.

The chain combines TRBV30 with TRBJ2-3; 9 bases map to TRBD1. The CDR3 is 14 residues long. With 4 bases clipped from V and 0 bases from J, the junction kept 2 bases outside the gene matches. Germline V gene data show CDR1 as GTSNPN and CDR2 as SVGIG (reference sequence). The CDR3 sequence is CAWTQGASTDTQYF. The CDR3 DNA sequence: TGTGCCTGGACACAGGGGGCCAGCACAGATACGCAGTATTTT. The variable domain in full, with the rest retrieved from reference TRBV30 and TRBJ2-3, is SQTIHQWPATLVQPVGSPLSLECTVEGTSNPNLYWYRQAAGRGLQLLFYSVGIGQISSEVPQNLSASRPQDRQFILSSKKLLLSDSGFYLCAWTQGASTDTQYFGPGTRLTVL.

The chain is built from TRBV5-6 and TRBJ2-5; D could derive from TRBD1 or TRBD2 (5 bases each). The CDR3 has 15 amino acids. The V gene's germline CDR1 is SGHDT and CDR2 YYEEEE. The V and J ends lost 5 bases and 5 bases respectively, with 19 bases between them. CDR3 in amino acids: CASSERGPLAETQYF. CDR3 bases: TGTGCCAGCAGTGAGAGGGGACCCTTGGCGGAGACCCAGTACTTC. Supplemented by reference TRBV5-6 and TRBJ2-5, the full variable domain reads DAGVTQSPTHLIKTRGQQVTLRCSPKSGHDTVSWYQQALGQGPQFIFQYYEEEERQRGNFPDRFSGHQFPNYSSELNVNALLLGDSALYLCASSERGPLAETQYFGPGTRLLVL.